Only one count was recorded for the clone carrying this T cell receptor beta chain. Its matching antigen is unknown. The CDR3 runs 14 residues. CDR1 is MNHEY and CDR2 is SVGEGT in the germline V gene. The germline V and J ends were trimmed by 5 bases and 7 bases, with 15 bases remaining between them. This sample was taken from a study of T cell responses to AZD1222 COVID-19 vaccine. Notes on the study in general: Increased Spike-specific TCR breadth and depth were observed after two AZD1222 doses. With dominance at 160-218 and 743-854, vaccine-associated CD4 TCRs spanned spike.

The repertoire was sequenced with immunoSEQ multiplex PCR; TCRdb's copy has only in-frame clones and lacks some. The table has roughly 140,000 clones, about 93% seen once. The TCR was taken from an adult in good health. This sample comprised peripheral blood, obtained on day 0 of AZD1222 vaccination. This rearrangement joins TRBV6-2 or TRBV6-3 to TRBJ1-5, with D possibly matching TRBD1 (6 bases). In DNA form, the CDR3 reads TGTGCCAGCAGTGACACAGGGCCCGACCAGCCCCAGCATTTT. It specifies CASSDTGPDQPQHF.